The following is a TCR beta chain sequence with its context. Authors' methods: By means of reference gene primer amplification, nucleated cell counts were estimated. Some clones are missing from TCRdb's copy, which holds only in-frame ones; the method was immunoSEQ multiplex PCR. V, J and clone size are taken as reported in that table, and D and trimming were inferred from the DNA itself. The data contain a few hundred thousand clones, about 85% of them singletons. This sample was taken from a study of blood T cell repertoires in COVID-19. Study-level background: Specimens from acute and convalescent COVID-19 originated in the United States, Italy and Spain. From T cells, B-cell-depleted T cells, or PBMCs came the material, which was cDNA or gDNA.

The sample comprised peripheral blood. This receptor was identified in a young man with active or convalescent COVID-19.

DNA of the CDR3: TGTGCCAGCAGCTTAGATCTATCACCCTGGGAGACCCAGTACTTC. The encoded protein is CASSLDLSPWETQYF. The chain combines TRBV7-2 with TRBJ2-5; D gene ambiguous. Trimming took 1 base from V and 5 from J, leaving 14 bases between them. Germline-derived CDR1 and CDR2 are SGHTA and FQGNSA. The CDR3 extends over 15 amino acids.